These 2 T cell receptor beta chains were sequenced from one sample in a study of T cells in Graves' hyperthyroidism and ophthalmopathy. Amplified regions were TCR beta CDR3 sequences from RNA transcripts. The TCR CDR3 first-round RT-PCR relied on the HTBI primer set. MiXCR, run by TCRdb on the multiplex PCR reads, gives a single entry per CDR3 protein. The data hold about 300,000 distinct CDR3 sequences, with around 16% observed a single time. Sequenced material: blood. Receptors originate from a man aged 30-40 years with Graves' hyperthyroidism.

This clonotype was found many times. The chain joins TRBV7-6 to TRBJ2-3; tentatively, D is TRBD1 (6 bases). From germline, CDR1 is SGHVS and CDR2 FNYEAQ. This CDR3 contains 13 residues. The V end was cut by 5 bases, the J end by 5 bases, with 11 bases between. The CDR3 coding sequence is TGTGCCAGCAGCCGGACAGCCAAAGATACGCAGTATTTT. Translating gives CASSRTAKDTQYF.

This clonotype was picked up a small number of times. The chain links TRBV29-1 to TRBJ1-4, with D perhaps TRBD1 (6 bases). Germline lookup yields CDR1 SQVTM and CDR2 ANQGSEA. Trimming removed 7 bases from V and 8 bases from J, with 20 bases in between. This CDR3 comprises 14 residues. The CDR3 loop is CSAKKQGSWEKLFF. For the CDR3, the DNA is TGCAGCGCCAAAAAACAGGGTTCGTGGGAAAAACTGTTTTTT.